The present T cell receptor (beta chain) was sequenced within a study of early T cells in non-severe SARS-CoV-2 infection. Trimming took 1 base from V and 4 from J; bases not matched to a gene: 5. The germline V gene encodes CDR1 SGHAT and CDR2 FQNNGV. The CDR3 sequence is 16 residues long. TCRdb re-derived calls from the 5' RACE reads in MiXCR, one entry per CDR3 protein. The sample has fewer than 50,000 distinct CDR3 sequences, 5.5% to 6.5% seen once. This clonotype was seen many times. Sequencing input: whole blood. The source is an adult who was a healthcare worker with PCR-confirmed SARS-CoV-2 infection or an uninfected control (not recorded which). The rearrangement joins TRBV11-2 to TRBJ1-5; 9 positions agree with TRBD1. This CDR3 reads CASSLGGQGTNQPQHF. DNA for the CDR3: TGTGCCAGCAGCTTAGGAGGACAGGGGACGAATCAGCCCCAGCATTTT. The full variable domain, completed using reference TRBV11-2 and TRBJ1-5, is EAGVAQSPRYKIIEKRQSVAFWCNPISGHATLYWYQQILGQGPKLLIQFQNNGVVDDSQLPKDRFSAERLKGVDSTLKIQPAKLEDSAVYLCASSLGGQGTNQPQHFGDGTRLSIL.